This TCR beta chain was sequenced for a study of CXCR3-negative and CXCR3-positive naive CD8 T cells. Findings and caveats of the study: Naive subsets expressed similar surface CD5; TRB CDR3 features served to infer TCR strength. High diversity, comparable across both naive subsets, contrasted with much lower diversity in memory CD8+ cells. CXCR3-negative and CXCR3-positive naive cells shared comparable TRBV-TRBJ usage, but memory cells did not.

In regard to this clonotype: Its antigen is unknown.

Germline V gene lookup returns CDR1 LNHDA and CDR2 SQIVND (reference sequence). The CDR3 has 14 amino acids. TRB cDNA libraries were made by UMI-labeled 5' RACE. TCRdb reprocessed the 5' RACE reads and stores each CDR3 protein as one record, lacking DNA. The repertoire table contains over 100,000 distinct CDR3 sequences. The sample consisted of naive CXCR3- CD8+ T cells from blood. The subset here: CD45RO-CCR7+CD27+CD95- naive CD8+ T cells lacking CXCR3 (TNR3-). This clonotype was obtained from a human donor in good health. Some clones in this sample may be carry-over from other donors' samples. The chain has TRBV19 and TRBJ2-7; TCRdb selects TRBD2, and the lack of DNA leaves this call unchecked. CDR3 residues: CASSIGGGPYEQYF.